This T cell receptor beta chain was recovered during a study of cytomegalovirus exposure and HLA in healthy donors. Findings and caveats of the study: Highest at DRB1 and lowest at HLA-C, TCR association rates differed among HLA loci in a later analysis. Presence/absence analyses supposed approximately even sequencing depth among donors.

The PCR ran on 60 Vbeta and 13 Jbeta primers. Data came from immunoSEQ multiplex PCR; TCRdb stores just in-frame clones and leaves some out. The repertoire consists of about 200,000 clones, with more than 75% occurring once and the leading ten covering about 3.5%. Notes on this clone: Its specificity is unknown.

Trimming removed 2 bases from V and 2 bases from J, with 9 bases in between. Per the germline V gene, CDR1 is SNHLY and CDR2 is FYNNEI. This CDR3 spans 15 amino acids. The origin of this receptor is a man in his forties or fifties in good health and CMV-seropositive. This chain uses TRBV2 with TRBJ1-4; D ambiguous. Sequenced material: PBMCs. DNA of the CDR3: TGTGCCAGCAGTGAATGGGGAGGGACTAATGAAAAACTGTTTTTT. It is translated as CASSEWGGTNEKLFF.